Shown below are 26 T cell receptor beta chains from a single sample sequenced in a study of T cell responses to AZD1222 COVID-19 vaccine. The data were produced by immunoSEQ multiplex PCR, yet TCRdb's version contains in-frame clones alone and is incomplete. This sample has roughly 87,000 clones, with about 88% found just once. Sequencing used peripheral blood, obtained 28 days after the second AZD1222 dose. All receptors derive from an adult who received the AZD1222 COVID-19 vaccine.

This clone was seen once. The rearrangement uses TRBV4-2 and TRBJ2-2; D gene ambiguous. The CDR3 spans 12 residues. Deletions cut 4 bases from V and 6 bases from J, with 6 bases between. Germline CDR1 reads LGHNA; CDR2 reads YNFKEQ. The CDR3 coding sequence is TGTGCCAGCAGCCTCAGTGCCGGGGAGCTGTTTTTT. Protein sequence: CASSLSAGELFF.

This chain connects TRBV21-1 to TRBJ2-1; TRBD2, the table's D call, was not compared with the DNA. TRBV21-1 is tagged as a pseudogene. This CDR3 contains 15 residues. The CDR3 DNA reads TGTGCCAGCAGCAAAGTCCGGCGGTTAGACAATGAGCAGTTCTTC. This sequence encodes CASSKVRRLDNEQFF.

The chain's CDR3 is CASSYSGSFNEQFF. The CDR3 DNA follows: TGTGCCAGCAGTTACAGCGGGAGCTTCAATGAGCAGTTCTTC. The J gene is TRBJ2-1, the V gene TRBV6-2 or TRBV6-3; TRBD2 matches at 8 bases. Germline trimming cut 2 bases from V and 6 bases from J; bases unmatched to any gene: 3. CDR1 MNHEY and CDR2 SVGEGT come from the germline V gene. The CDR3 covers 14 residues.

The V call is TRBV15, the J call TRBJ2-7, with a tentative D call TRBD2 (6 bases). CDR1 is LNHNV, CDR2 YYDKDF, per germline (reference sequence). The CDR3 contains 15 residues. V was clipped by 3 bases and J by 6 bases, with 18 bases between them. CDR3 coding DNA: TGTGCCACCAGCAGTGGCGGGCTCGGGCGGGGCGAGCAGTACTTC. It specifies CATSSGGLGRGEQYF.

The chain links TRBV19 to TRBJ1-2; no reliable D call. Per germline, CDR1 LNHDA and CDR2 SQIVND (reference sequence). The CDR3 sequence is 14 residues long. Deletions cut 2 bases from V and 4 bases from J, with 11 bases between. The CDR3 reads CASSIPVKGYGYTF. CDR3 DNA sequence: TGTGCCAGTAGTATACCGGTTAAAGGCTATGGCTACACCTTC.

The rearrangement uses TRBV6-1 and TRBJ1-5, with TRBD1 as a possible D gene (5 bases). CDR3 length: 15 residues. Trimming shortened V by 2 bases and J by 3 bases, and 11 bases separated the two germline ends. CDR1 MNHNS and CDR2 SASEGT come from the germline V gene. This CDR3 reads CASSEYHRPNQPQHF. CDR3 nucleotides: TGTGCCAGCAGTGAATATCACAGGCCCAATCAGCCCCAGCATTTT.

The chain joins TRBV12-3 or TRBV12-4 to TRBJ1-2; the D is unclear. V was trimmed by 3 bases and J by 5 bases, leaving 10 bases between them. The CDR3 length is 13 residues. CDR3 nucleotides: TGTGCCAGCAGTTTTAGGCGGAGTTATGGCTACACCTTC. It translates to CASSFRRSYGYTF.

The V and J genes are TRBV11-2 and TRBJ2-7, with 12 bases lining up with TRBD2. Unmatched junction bases numbered 7, after V lost 5 bases and J lost 2 bases. Germline values: CDR1 SGHAT, CDR2 FQNNGV. This CDR3 has 16 amino acids. CDR3 loop: CASSKIRLAGAYEQYF. As DNA, the CDR3 is TGTGCCAGCAGCAAGATCAGACTAGCGGGAGCCTACGAGCAGTACTTC.

The chain combines TRBV27 with TRBJ2-1, with TRBD2 as a possible D gene (6 bases). Germline V gene sequence: CDR1 MNHEY, CDR2 SMNVEV (reference sequence). The length of the CDR3 is 16 residues. Trimming cost V 5 bases and J 3 bases, with 17 bases left between them. CDR3 in DNA: TGTGCCAGCAGTCCATCGGGGGTGGGAGGCTACAATGAGCAGTTCTTC. Residues: CASSPSGVGGYNEQFF.

In its sample, this clone was seen once. The chain carries TRBV15 and TRBJ2-7; D uncertain. There are 15 residues in the CDR3. V was trimmed by 1 base and J by 3 bases, leaving 13 bases between them. Germline V CDR1 and CDR2: LNHNV, YYDKDF (reference sequence). The CDR3 coding sequence is TGTGCCACCAGCAGAGGGCTAGTTAATAACTACGAGCAGTACTTC. Residues: CATSRGLVNNYEQYF.

On this clone itself: At one end the junction does not follow the germline gene, possibly because of a read error. The chain has TRBV6-2 or TRBV6-3 and TRBJ1-1; TRBD1 matches at 9 bases. This CDR3 contains 15 residues. Germline values: CDR1 MNHEY, CDR2 SVGEGT. The CDR3 nucleotides are TGTGCCAGCAGTTACTATGGACAGGGGAACGCTGAAGCTTTCTTT. It translates to CASSYYGQGNAEAFF.

This rearrangement joins TRBV6-5 to TRBJ2-2; D remains unclear. CDR1 is MNHEY and CDR2 is SVGAGI in the germline V gene. This CDR3 spans 12 amino acids. V lost 1 base and J lost 6, with 3 bases in between. CDR3 loop: CASSYFSGELFF. CDR3 in DNA: TGTGCCAGCAGTTACTTTTCCGGGGAGCTGTTTTTT.

J is TRBJ1-6 and V is TRBV7-9; TRBD1 aligns across 8 bases. The CDR3 totals 15 residues. With V trimmed by 5 bases and J by 9 bases, 9 bases remained unmatched. The germline V gene has CDR1 SEHNR and CDR2 FQNEAQ (reference sequence). The CDR3 coding sequence is TGTGCCAGCAGCACTAGACAGGGGATATTTTCACCCCTCCACTTT. As protein: CASSTRQGIFSPLHF.

V and J are TRBV6-5 and TRBJ1-5; tentatively, D is TRBD1 (6 bases). The CDR3 is 13 residues long. Germline CDR1 MNHEY, CDR2 SVGAGI. V shed 6 bases and J shed 5 bases, with 11 bases lying between them. CDR3 sequence (DNA): TGTGCCAGCAGCGCTAGGACAGATCAGCCCCAGCATTTT. It yields the protein CASSARTDQPQHF.

This chain links TRBV9 with TRBJ2-3, with 9 nucleotides matching TRBD2. The CDR3 extends over 16 amino acids. V was clipped by 0 bases and J by 1 base; unmatched bases: 3. Germline values: CDR1 SGDLS, CDR2 YYNGEE. The chain's CDR3 is CASSVVSGGRTDTQYF. The CDR3 coding sequence is TGTGCCAGCAGCGTAGTCAGCGGGGGGCGCACAGATACGCAGTATTTT.

The V gene is TRBV11-2, the J gene TRBJ1-3, with unresolved D. V was pared by 9 bases and J by 4 bases, with 7 bases between. This CDR3 is 11 amino acids long. Germline-derived CDR1 and CDR2 are SGHAT and FQNNGV. This chain's CDR3 is CASRNGNTIYF. The DNA of the CDR3 is TGTGCCAGTCGTAACGGAAACACCATATATTTT.

Written as DNA, the CDR3 is TGTGCCTGGATCGGGGGAGGCTCCTATAATTCACCCCTCCACTTT. Translated: CAWIGGGSYNSPLHF. The chain employs TRBV30 and TRBJ1-6; D is possibly TRBD1 (5 bases). CDR1 and CDR2 (germline): GTSNPN, SVGIG (reference sequence). The CDR3 spans 15 residues. The V end lost 4 bases, the J end lost 0 bases, and 10 bases lay between the germline ends.

This chain joins TRBV23-1 and TRBJ2-1; D possibly corresponds to TRBD2 (5 bases). TRBV23-1 falls under the ORF class, with uncertain function. This CDR3 comprises 15 residues. Trimming removed 3 bases at V and 5 bases at J, with 14 bases between. The CDR3 DNA reads as TGCGCCAGCAGTCATTTTCTCGAGCGGAACAATGAGCAGTTCTTC. Encoded protein: CASSHFLERNNEQFF.

This clone was detected only once. The CDR3 DNA sequence: TGCAGCGTTTCATACGACAGGATCGGCGCAGATACGCAGTATTTT. Residues: CSVSYDRIGADTQYF. The chain uses TRBV29-1 and TRBJ2-3; a possible D gene is TRBD1 (6 bases). V was cut by 5 bases and J by 4 bases, with 19 bases left in between. The CDR3 has 15 residues. CDR1 and CDR2 from the germline V gene are SQVTM and ANQGSEA.

V is TRBV5-4 and J is TRBJ1-1; D possibly corresponds to TRBD1 (5 bases). This CDR3 is built from 12 residues. The germline V gene has CDR1 SGHNT and CDR2 YYREEE (reference sequence). V was cut by 4 bases and J by 11 bases, with 15 bases left in between. The CDR3 loop reads CASSLGVAPAFF. The DNA of the CDR3 is TGTGCCAGCAGCCTGGGGGTGGCCCCCGCTTTCTTT.

This sequence joins TRBV5-4 and TRBJ1-2; a possible D gene is TRBD1 (6 bases). V shed 4 bases and J shed 7 bases, with 17 bases lying between them. The germline CDR1 and CDR2 sequences are SGHNT and YYREEE (reference sequence). This CDR3 region has 14 residues. The CDR3 region is CASSRDTLTGGYTF. The CDR3 region has the DNA TGTGCCAGCAGCAGGGACACCCTCACGGGTGGCTACACCTTC. Combining the CDR3 with reference TRBV5-4 and TRBJ1-2 gives the whole variable domain ETGVTQSPTHLIKTRGQQVTLRCSSQSGHNTVSWYQQALGQGPQFIFQYYREEENGRGNFPPRFSGLQFPNYSSELNVNALELDDSALYLCASSRDTLTGGYTFGSGTRLTVV.

The genes are TRBV6-5 and TRBJ2-7; the match to TRBD1 covers 7 bases. This CDR3 comprises 15 residues. CDR1 is MNHEY, CDR2 SVGAGI, per germline. With 6 bases clipped from V and 2 bases from J, the junction kept 10 bases outside the gene matches. The CDR3, as DNA: TGTGCCAGCAGCCCCCAAGGGACAGCCACCTACGAGCAGTACTTC. This sequence encodes CASSPQGTATYEQYF.

This clone was seen ten or more times. V is TRBV10-1 and J is TRBJ2-7; perhaps TRBD2 as D (6 bases). This CDR3 region has 12 residues. Trimming left V 5 bases short and J 7 bases short, with 12 bases between. Germline-derived CDR1 and CDR2 are WNHNN and SYGVQD (reference sequence). The CDR3: CASSLGGGEQYF. The CDR3 DNA reads as TGCGCCAGCAGTCTTGGGGGAGGAGAGCAGTACTTC.

The chain couples TRBV24-1 to TRBJ2-1; 8 bases align to TRBD1. This CDR3 has 14 residues. Germline lookup yields CDR1 KGHDR and CDR2 SFDVKD. J was trimmed by 4 bases and V by 7 bases; bases with no gene match: 5. The CDR3, as DNA: TGTGCCACCAGCCAGGGGGCCGGGTACAATGAGCAGTTCTTC. Translating it yields CATSQGAGYNEQFF.

The CDR3 spells CASNNTEAFF. The CDR3 DNA sequence: TGTGCCAGTAATAACACTGAAGCTTTCTTT. The chain uses TRBV19 and TRBJ1-1; D call uncertain. Germline V gene lookup returns CDR1 LNHDA and CDR2 SQIVND (reference sequence). The CDR3 runs to 10 residues. V was shortened by 7 bases and J by 2 bases, with 2 bases between the two germline ends.

The V and J genes are TRBV6-5 and TRBJ1-3; TRBD1 agrees at 9 bases. In germline, CDR1 is MNHEY, CDR2 SVGAGI. V shed 6 bases and J 4 bases; nucleotides not matched to a gene: 4. The CDR3 totals 14 residues. The CDR3 loop is CASSRTGEGNTIYF. The CDR3 coding sequence is TGTGCCAGCAGCCGGACAGGGGAAGGAAACACCATATATTTT.